Given below is one T cell receptor (beta chain) in context. Its antigen is unknown. Some clones are missing from TCRdb's copy, which holds only in-frame ones; the method was immunoSEQ multiplex PCR. The table has about 72,000 clones, approximately 90% seen once. This entry belongs to a study of OX40 agonist ivuxolimab in advanced cancers. Study as a whole: Dose-escalation patients had hepatocellular carcinoma, melanoma, renal cell or head and neck cancer. Those enrolled were around 87% male, with a mean age of 60 years and ages from about 20 to 80.

Germline CDR1 MDHEN, CDR2 SYDVKM. V was pared by 6 bases and J by 4 bases, with 4 bases of the junction left unmatched. This CDR3 spans 14 amino acids. Study findings and constraints: Compared with others, partial responders at 0.1-3.0 mg/kg displayed clonal expansion among the lowest. On average, CD8+ T cells showed a greater number of expanded clones than CD4+.

The TCR was taken from an adult with an advanced solid tumor such as melanoma, head and neck, liver or kidney cancer. The chain employs TRBV28 and TRBJ2-7; 12 nucleotides align to TRBD1. Sequencing was performed on CD4+ or CD8+ T cells sorted from blood, taken in a trial of the OX40 agonist ivuxolimab. The CDR3 DNA follows: TGTGCCAGCAGACCGGGACAGGGGGCATACGAGCAGTACTTC. Protein sequence: CASRPGQGAYEQYF. Full variable domain (remainder filled in from reference TRBV28 and TRBJ2-7): DVKVTQSSRYLVKRTGEKVFLECVQDMDHENMFWYRQDPGLGLRLIYFSYDVKMKEKGDIPEGYSVSREKKERFSLILESASTNQTSMYLCASRPGQGAYEQYFGPGTRLTVT.